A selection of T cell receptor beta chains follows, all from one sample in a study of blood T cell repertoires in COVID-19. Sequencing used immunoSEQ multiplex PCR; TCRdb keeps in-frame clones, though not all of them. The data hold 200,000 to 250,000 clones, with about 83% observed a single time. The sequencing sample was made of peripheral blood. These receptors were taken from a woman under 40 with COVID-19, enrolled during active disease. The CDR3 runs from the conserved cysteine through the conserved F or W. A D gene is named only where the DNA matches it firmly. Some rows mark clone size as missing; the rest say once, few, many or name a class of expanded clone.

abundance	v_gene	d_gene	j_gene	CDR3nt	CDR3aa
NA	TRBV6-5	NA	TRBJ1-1	TGTGCCAGCAGTTACAACGGCGGAAGTAGCCCTGAAGCTTTCTTT	CASSYNGGSSPEAFF
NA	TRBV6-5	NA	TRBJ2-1	TGTGCCAGCAGTTACGGGCCCTCGGTGAGGGCAAATGAGCAGTTCTTC	CASSYGPSVRANEQFF
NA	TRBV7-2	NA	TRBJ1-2	TGTGCCAGCAGCCGGTGGGCAGAAACTAACTATGGCTACACCTTC	CASSRWAETNYGYTF
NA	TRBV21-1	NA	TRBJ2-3	TGTGCCAGCAGCAAATCGCGACTAGCGGGAAGGACAGATACGCAGTATTTT	CASSKSRLAGRTDTQYF
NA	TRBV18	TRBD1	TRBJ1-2	TGTGCCAGCTCACCAGGCGGGACAGGGGACTCGTGGGGCTACACCTTC	CASSPGGTGDSWGYTF
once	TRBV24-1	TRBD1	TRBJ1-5	TGTGCCACCAGTGAGACAGGGATGCGTCAGCCCCAGCATTTT	CATSETGMRQPQHF
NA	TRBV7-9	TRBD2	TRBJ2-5	TGTGCCAGCACACTAACTAGCGGGAGGATCCAAGAGACCCAGTACTTC	CASTLTSGRIQETQYF
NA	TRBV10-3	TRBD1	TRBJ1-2	TGTGCCATCAGGGGACAGGGGACTGGCTACACCTTC	CAIRGQGTGYTF
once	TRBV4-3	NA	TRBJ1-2	TGCGCCAGCAGCCAAGCGGCGGGGGCCCACACCTTC	CASSQAAGAHTF
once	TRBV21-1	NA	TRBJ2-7	TGTGCCAGCAGCAAAGCGGCTAGCGGGGGATCCTACGAGCAGTACTTC	CASSKAASGGSYEQYF
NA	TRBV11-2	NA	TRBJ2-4	TGTGCCAGCAGCTTAATCCCGGGGGAACCATACATTCAGTACTTC	CASSLIPGEPYIQYF
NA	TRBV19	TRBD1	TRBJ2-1	TGTGCCAGTAGGAGTTACGGGGACAGGACAAATGAGCAGTTCTTC	CASRSYGDRTNEQFF
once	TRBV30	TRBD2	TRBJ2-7	TGTGCCTGGAGACAAACCCCTAGCGGGGCGGGGGAGCAGTACTTC	CAWRQTPSGAGEQYF
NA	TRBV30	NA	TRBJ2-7	TGTGCGGGGGGTAGGGGGGGCGGGGAGCAGTACTTC	CAGGRGGGEQYF
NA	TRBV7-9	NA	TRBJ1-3	TGTGCCAGCAGCTTATACAGGGCCTTTGGAGGAAACACCATATATTTT	CASSLYRAFGGNTIYF
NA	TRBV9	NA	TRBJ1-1	TGTGCCAGCAGCGTAGGAGGGTCGGTGAACACTGAAGCTTTCTTT	CASSVGGSVNTEAFF
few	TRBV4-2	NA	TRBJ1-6	TGTGCCAGCAGCCAAGTTTGGACAATTTACAATTCACCCCTCCACTTT	CASSQVWTIYNSPLHF
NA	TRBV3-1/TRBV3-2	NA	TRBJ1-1	TGTGCCAGCAGCCAAGGCAGGCCGACTGAAGCTTTCTTT	CASSQGRPTEAFF
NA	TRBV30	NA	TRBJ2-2	TGTGCCTGGAGTCTAACGGGGTCCGGGGAGCTGTTTTTT	CAWSLTGSGELFF
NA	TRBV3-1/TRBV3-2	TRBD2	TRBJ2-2	TGTGCCAGCAGCCAAGCTCCTCATTCTAGCGGTTATGCCGGGGAGCTGTTTTTT	CASSQAPHSSGYAGELFF
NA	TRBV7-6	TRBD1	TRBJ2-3	TGTGCCAGCAGCTTAGTGACAGGGGCCGGGGGAGATACGCAGTATTTT	CASSLVTGAGGDTQYF
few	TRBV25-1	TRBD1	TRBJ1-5	TGTGCCAGCAGTGCTCCGGGACAGGGGAGGCAGCCCCAGCATTTT	CASSAPGQGRQPQHF
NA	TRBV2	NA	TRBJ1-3	TGTGCCAGCAGTGTTAGAGGACGGGGACACTCTGGAAACACCATATATTTT	CASSVRGRGHSGNTIYF
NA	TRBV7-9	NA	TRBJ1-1	TGTGCCAGCAGCCCTGGACGGCAGGGAGCTTTCTTT	CASSPGRQGAFF
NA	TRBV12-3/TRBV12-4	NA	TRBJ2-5	TGTGCCAGCAGTTTGCACACCCAAGAGACCCAGTACTTC	CASSLHTQETQYF
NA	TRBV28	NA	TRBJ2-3	TGTGCCAGCAATCCGAATGGCCGCATGGCAGATACGCAGTATTTT	CASNPNGRMADTQYF